The clone carrying this T cell receptor (beta chain) was seen repeatedly, ten times or more. The target antigen is unknown. This sample is part of a study of neurological immune-mediated disorders. Overall study results and limits: No expanded-clone CDR3 amino acid sequence recurred across subjects, suggesting private TCR-beta repertoires. Multiple sclerosis patients had less TCR clonal expansion than even healthy controls, unlike HTLV-1-associated myelopathy.

The CDR3 is 18 residues long. V shed 4 bases, J shed 4 bases, and the junction held 11 bases outside the gene matches. Per germline, CDR1 MGHRA and CDR2 YSYEKL. 5'RACE with 10-nucleotide random UMIs generated the cDNA. The output of every sequencing run exceeded 160 million TCR-beta sequences, derived from 15-18 subjects. TCRdb re-analysed the 5' RACE reads in MiXCR, keeping a single row per CDR3 protein. This sample has tens of thousands of distinct CDR3 sequences; 24% occur once, and the top ten carry around 4.5%. Stated time point: technical triplicate 2. This receptor was taken from a man between 60 and 75 years old with HTLV-1-associated myelopathy (HAM/TSP). Sample: PBMCs. The genes are TRBV4-1 and TRBJ1-4; TRBD1 matches 11 bases. This CDR3 is CASSRLGTGGRGNEKLFF. CDR3 in DNA: TGCGCCAGCAGCCGTTTAGGGACAGGGGGTAGGGGTAATGAAAAACTGTTTTTT.